This T cell receptor beta chain is drawn from a study of shared clonotypes between healthy human individuals. Study in general: CD8 memory received one plate per donor, CD8 naive two, CD4 memory three and CD4 naive three. Points from the study as a whole: The genetic and exposure-history diversity represented was limited by few donors.

Germline V gene data show CDR1 as SGHTA and CDR2 as FQGNSA. Trimming shortened V by 5 bases and J by 4 bases, and 14 bases separated the two germline ends. The CDR3 has 15 residues. Concerning this clone: What it recognizes is unknown.

Produced via immunoSEQ multiplex PCR; TCRdb's table is partial and in-frame only. The sample lists 850,000 to 1,200,000 clones; 65% to 75% were seen once. This clonotype was obtained from a young man in good health. Sequenced: memory CD4+ T cells sorted from blood. Specified subset: CD45RA-negative fraction. The chain couples TRBV7-2 to TRBJ2-2; D uncertain. CDR3 DNA sequence: TGTGCCAGCAGCCCGACCGGGCTGACCACCGGGGAGCTGTTTTTT. Translated: CASSPTGLTTGELFF.